This T cell receptor (beta chain) was identified in a study of lymphopenia after photon versus proton radiotherapy. Findings of the study overall: Better survival with proton therapy was suggested as possible, not demonstrated. After the lymphocyte nadir, photon-treated repertoires showed oligoclonal expansion, especially of CD8+ Temra cells. Relative stability marked proton patients; photon patients lost diversity and naive cells. Larger post-nadir TCR diversity loss correlated inversely with survival in deceased patients.

Data came from immunoSEQ multiplex PCR; TCRdb stores just in-frame clones and leaves some out. Among about 49,000 clones listed, approximately 82% were seen once. Note on this clone: Its antigen is currently unknown.

This CDR3 is built from 13 residues. Germline-derived CDR1 and CDR2 are SEHNR and FQNEAQ (reference sequence). V was cut by 4 bases and J by 8 bases, with 14 bases left in between. The V gene is TRBV7-9, the J gene TRBJ1-2, with a possible D match to TRBD1 (5 bases). The sample here was peripheral blood, taken from a patient treated with photon-based radiotherapy. This receptor was taken from a man aged 45-65 years with gastric cancer. CDR3 region: CASSYGRVEGYTF. CDR3 nucleotides: TGTGCCAGCAGCTATGGCAGGGTGGAGGGCTACACCTTC.